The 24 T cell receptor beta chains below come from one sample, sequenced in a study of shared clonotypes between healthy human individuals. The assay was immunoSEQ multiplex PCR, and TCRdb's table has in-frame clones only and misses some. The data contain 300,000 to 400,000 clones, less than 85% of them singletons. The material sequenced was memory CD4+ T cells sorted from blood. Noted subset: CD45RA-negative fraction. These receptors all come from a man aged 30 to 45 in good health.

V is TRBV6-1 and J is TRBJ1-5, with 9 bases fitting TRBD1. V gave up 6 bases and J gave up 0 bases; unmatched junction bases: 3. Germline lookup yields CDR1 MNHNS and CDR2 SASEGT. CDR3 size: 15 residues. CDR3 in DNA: TGTGCCAGCAGCAGACAGGGGGATAGCAATCAGCCCCAGCATTTT. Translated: CASSRQGDSNQPQHF.

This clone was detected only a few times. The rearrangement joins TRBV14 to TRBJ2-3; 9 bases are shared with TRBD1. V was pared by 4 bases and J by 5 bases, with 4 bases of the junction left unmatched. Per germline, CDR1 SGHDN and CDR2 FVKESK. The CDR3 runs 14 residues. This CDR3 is CASSPGQGLDTQYF. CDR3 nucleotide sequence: TGTGCCAGCAGCCCCGGACAGGGGTTAGATACGCAGTATTTT.

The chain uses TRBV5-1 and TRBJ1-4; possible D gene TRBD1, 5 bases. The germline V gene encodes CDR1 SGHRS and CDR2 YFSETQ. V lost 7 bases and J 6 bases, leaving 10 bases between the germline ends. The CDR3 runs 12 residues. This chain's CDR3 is CASRGVDEKLFF. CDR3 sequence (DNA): TGCGCCAGCCGAGGGGTAGATGAAAAACTGTTTTTT.

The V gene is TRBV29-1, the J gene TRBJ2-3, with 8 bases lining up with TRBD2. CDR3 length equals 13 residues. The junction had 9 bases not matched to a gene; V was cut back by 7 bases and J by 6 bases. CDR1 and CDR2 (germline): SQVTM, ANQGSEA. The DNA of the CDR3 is TGCAGCGCGGAGGGGACTAGAAGGGATACGCAGTATTTT. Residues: CSAEGTRRDTQYF.

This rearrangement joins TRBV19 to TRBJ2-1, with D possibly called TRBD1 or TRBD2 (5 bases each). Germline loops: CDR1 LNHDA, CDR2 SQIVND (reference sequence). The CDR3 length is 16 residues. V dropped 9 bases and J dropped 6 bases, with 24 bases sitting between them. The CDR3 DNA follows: TGTGCCAGCACCCCAGCACCTTCGGCAGGGACCAATGAGCAGTTCTTC. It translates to CASTPAPSAGTNEQFF.

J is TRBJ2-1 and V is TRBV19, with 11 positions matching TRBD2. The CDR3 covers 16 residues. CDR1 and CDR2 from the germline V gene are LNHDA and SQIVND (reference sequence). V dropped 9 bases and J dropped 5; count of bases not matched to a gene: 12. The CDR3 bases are TGTGCCAGCCGCCTCGATAGCGGGAGGGTTAACAATGAGCAGTTCTTC. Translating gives CASRLDSGRVNNEQFF.

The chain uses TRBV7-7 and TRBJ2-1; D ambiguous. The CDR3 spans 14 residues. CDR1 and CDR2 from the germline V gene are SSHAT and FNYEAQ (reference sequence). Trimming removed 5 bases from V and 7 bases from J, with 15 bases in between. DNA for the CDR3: TGTGCCAGCAGCCCCTCGCGCGTGTATAATGAGCAGTTCTTC. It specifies CASSPSRVYNEQFF.

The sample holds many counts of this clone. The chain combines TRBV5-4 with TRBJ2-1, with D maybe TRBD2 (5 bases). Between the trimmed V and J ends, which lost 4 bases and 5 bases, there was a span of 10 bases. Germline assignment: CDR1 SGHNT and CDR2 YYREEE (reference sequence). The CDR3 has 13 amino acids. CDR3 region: CASSRGSDNEQFF. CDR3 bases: TGTGCCAGCAGCCGAGGGAGCGACAATGAGCAGTTCTTC.

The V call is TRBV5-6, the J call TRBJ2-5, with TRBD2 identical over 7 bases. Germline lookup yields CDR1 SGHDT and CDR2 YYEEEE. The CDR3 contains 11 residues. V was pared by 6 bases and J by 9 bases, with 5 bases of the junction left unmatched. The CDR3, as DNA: TGTGCCAGCACCAGTCGGGAGGCCCAGTACTTC. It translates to CASTSREAQYF.

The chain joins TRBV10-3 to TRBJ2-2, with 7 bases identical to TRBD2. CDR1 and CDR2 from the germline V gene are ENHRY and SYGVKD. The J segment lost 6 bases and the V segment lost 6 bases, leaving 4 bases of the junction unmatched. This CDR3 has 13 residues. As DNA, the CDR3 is TGTGCCATCAGAGCTAGCGGATCCGGGGAGCTGTTTTTT. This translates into CAIRASGSGELFF.

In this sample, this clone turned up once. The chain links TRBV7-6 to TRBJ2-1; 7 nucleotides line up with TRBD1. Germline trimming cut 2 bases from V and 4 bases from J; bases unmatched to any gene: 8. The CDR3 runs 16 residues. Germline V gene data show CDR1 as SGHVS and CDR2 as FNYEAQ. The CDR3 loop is CASSLSGTAAYNEQFF. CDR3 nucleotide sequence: TGTGCCAGCAGCTTATCCGGGACAGCAGCTTACAATGAGCAGTTCTTC.

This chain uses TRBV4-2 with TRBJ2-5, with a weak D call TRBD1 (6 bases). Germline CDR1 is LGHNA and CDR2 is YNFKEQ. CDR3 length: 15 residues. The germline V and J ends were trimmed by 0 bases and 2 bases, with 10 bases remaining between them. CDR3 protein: CASSQDLQGQETQYF. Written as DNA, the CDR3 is TGTGCCAGCAGCCAAGATTTACAGGGACAAGAGACCCAGTACTTC.

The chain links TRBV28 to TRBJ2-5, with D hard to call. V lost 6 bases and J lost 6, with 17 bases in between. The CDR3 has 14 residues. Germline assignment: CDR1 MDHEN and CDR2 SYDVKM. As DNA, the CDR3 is TGTGCCAGCAGCAAATCTCATAACACTCAGACCCAGTACTTC. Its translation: CASSKSHNTQTQYF. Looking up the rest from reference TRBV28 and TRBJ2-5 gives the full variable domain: DVKVTQSSRYLVKRTGEKVFLECVQDMDHENMFWYRQDPGLGLRLIYFSYDVKMKEKGDIPEGYSVSREKKERFSLILESASTNQTSMYLCASSKSHNTQTQYFGPGTRLLVL.

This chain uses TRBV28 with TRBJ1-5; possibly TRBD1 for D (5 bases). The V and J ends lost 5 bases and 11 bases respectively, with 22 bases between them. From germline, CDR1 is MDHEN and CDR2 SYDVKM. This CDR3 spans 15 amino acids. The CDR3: CASSRGRAASWSQHF. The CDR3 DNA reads TGTGCCAGCAGTCGAGGCAGGGCAGCCAGCTGGTCCCAGCATTTT.

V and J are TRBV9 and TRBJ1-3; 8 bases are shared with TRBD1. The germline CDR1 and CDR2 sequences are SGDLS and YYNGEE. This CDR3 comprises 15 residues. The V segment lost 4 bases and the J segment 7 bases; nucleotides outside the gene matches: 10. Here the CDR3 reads CASSWEAGGSNTIYF. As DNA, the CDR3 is TGTGCCAGCAGCTGGGAGGCAGGGGGCTCGAACACCATATATTTT.

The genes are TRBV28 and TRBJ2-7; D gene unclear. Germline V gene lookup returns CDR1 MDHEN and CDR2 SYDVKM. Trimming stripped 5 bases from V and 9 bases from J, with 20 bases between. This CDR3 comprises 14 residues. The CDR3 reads CASSPRTGFSWQYF. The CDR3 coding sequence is TGTGCCAGCAGTCCTAGGACGGGTTTCTCCTGGCAGTACTTC. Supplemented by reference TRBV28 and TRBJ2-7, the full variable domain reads DVKVTQSSRYLVKRTGEKVFLECVQDMDHENMFWYRQDPGLGLRLIYFSYDVKMKEKGDIPEGYSVSREKKERFSLILESASTNQTSMYLCASSPRTGFSWQYFGPGTRLTVT.

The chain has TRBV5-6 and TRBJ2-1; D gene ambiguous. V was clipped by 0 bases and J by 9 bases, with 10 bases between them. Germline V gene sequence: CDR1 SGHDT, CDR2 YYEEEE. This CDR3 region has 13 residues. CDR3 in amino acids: CASSLDRIGEQFF. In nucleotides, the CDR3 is TGTGCCAGCAGCTTGGATCGGATCGGTGAGCAGTTCTTC.

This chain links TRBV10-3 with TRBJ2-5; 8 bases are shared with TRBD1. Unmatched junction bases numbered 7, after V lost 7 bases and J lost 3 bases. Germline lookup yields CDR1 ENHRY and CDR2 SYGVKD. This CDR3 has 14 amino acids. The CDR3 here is CAINPSTGEETQYF. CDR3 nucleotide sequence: TGTGCCATCAACCCCTCGACAGGGGAAGAGACCCAGTACTTC.

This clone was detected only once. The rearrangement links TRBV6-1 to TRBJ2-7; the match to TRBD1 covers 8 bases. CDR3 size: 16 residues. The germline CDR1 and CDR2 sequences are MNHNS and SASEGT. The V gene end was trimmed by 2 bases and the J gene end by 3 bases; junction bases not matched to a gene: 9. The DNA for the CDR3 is TGTGCCAGCAGTGAACAGCCAGGGGGCGGCGGCTACGAGCAGTACTTC. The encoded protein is CASSEQPGGGGYEQYF.

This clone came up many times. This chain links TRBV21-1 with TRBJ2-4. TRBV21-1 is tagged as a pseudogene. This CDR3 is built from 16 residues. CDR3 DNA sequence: TGTGCCAGCAGCAAAAAGTCGGCCCTAGCCAAAAACATTCAGTACTTC. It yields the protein CASSKKSALAKNIQYF.

The CDR3 reads CASSVVAGQETQYF. The CDR3, as DNA: TGTGCCAGCAGCGTAGTGGCGGGGCAAGAGACCCAGTACTTC. The rearrangement uses TRBV9 and TRBJ2-5; TRBD2 might be the D (6 bases). The germline gives CDR1 SGDLS, CDR2 YYNGEE. There are 14 residues in the CDR3. V was cut by 0 bases and J by 2 bases, with 8 bases left in between.

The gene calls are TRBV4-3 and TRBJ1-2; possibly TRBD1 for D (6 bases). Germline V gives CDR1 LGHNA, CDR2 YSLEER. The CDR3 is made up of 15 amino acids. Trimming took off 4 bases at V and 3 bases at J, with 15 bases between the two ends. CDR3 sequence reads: CASSPRVRGDYGYTF. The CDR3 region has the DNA TGCGCCAGCAGCCCCCGTGTCAGGGGTGACTATGGCTACACCTTC.

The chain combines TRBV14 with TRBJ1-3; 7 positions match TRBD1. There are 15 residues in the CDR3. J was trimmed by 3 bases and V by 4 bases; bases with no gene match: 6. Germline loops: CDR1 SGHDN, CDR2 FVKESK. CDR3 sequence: CASSPPTGYGNTIYF. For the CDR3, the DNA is TGTGCCAGCAGCCCCCCGACAGGGTATGGAAACACCATATATTTT.

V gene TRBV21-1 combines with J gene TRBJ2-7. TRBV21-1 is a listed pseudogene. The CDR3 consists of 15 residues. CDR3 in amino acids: CASSKAGREDYEQYF. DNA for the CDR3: TGTGCCAGCAGCAAAGCTGGCAGAGAAGACTACGAGCAGTACTTC.